A selection of T cell receptor beta chains follows, all from one sample in a study of Tregs in tolerant kidney transplant recipients. Sequencing used immunoSEQ multiplex PCR; TCRdb keeps in-frame clones, though not all of them. The table lists about 110,000 clones, 90% of them singletons, with under 0.35% in the top ten. The material sequenced was CD4+ T cells from blood, taken before the transplant. The receptor set was obtained from a human donor who received a combined kidney and bone marrow transplant. CDR3s include the opening cysteine and the closing phenylalanine or tryptophan. Each record gives: clone size, D gene, V gene, J gene, CDR3 protein, CDR3 DNA. The D gene is left open where the match is weak. Clone sizes are given selectively: once, few, many, or a class where the clone is expanded.

.	TRBD2	TRBV15	TRBJ2-7	CATSPGLAGEQYF	TGTGCCACCAGTCCGGGACTAGCGGGGGAGCAGTACTTC
.	.	TRBV6-5	TRBJ2-7	CASSYSGGVGYEQYF	TGTGCCAGCAGTTACTCGGGCGGGGTGGGCTACGAGCAGTACTTC
.	TRBD1	TRBV25-1	TRBJ1-2	CASSLDREEDGYTF	TGTGCCAGCAGCCTGGACAGGGAAGAGGATGGCTACACCTTC
.	.	TRBV6-5	TRBJ2-4	CASSSPGAKNIQYF	TGTGCCAGCAGTTCCCCCGGGGCCAAAAACATTCAGTACTTC
.	TRBD1	TRBV10-3	TRBJ2-2	CAIRTTGQGALTGELFF	TGTGCCATCAGAACAACCGGACAGGGGGCGCTAACCGGGGAGCTGTTTTTT
.	TRBD2	TRBV18	TRBJ2-2	CASSPVVAGNTGELFF	TGTGCCAGCTCACCAGTGGTAGCGGGGAACACCGGGGAGCTGTTTTTT
.	.	TRBV6-6	TRBJ2-3	CASKETGVADTQYF	TGTGCCAGCAAAGAGACAGGAGTAGCAGATACGCAGTATTTT
.	.	TRBV6-5	TRBJ2-3	CASSPTRRVADTQYF	TGTGCCAGCAGTCCAACTAGGAGGGTCGCAGATACGCAGTATTTT
.	.	TRBV7-2	TRBJ1-2	CASSFDGGNYGYTF	TGTGCCAGCAGCTTCGACGGGGGTAACTATGGCTACACCTTC
.	TRBD1	TRBV7-2	TRBJ2-7	CASSPRAGTGYYEQYF	TGTGCCAGCAGCCCTAGGGCCGGGACAGGCTACTACGAGCAGTACTTC
.	.	TRBV28	TRBJ2-5	CASSSSGVYLQETQYF	TGTGCCAGCAGTTCGTCAGGGGTATACCTCCAAGAGACCCAGTACTTC
.	.	TRBV5-6	TRBJ1-2	CASSFESHSYGYTF	TGTGCCAGCAGCTTTGAGTCGCATTCTTATGGCTACACCTTC
.	TRBD2	TRBV7-9	TRBJ2-1	CASSLVVPGGEQFF	TGTGCCAGCAGCTTAGTGGTCCCGGGGGGTGAGCAGTTCTTC
.	.	TRBV19	TRBJ1-5	CASSIRGLRQPQHF	TGTGCCAGTAGTATAAGGGGCTTACGCCAGCCCCAGCATTTT
.	TRBD2	TRBV9	TRBJ2-7	CASSAHGGSYEQYF	TGTGCCAGCAGTGCCCACGGGGGGTCCTACGAGCAGTACTTC
.	.	TRBV7-2	TRBJ1-5	CASSPDNNQPQHF	TGTGCCAGCAGCCCGGACAACAATCAGCCCCAGCATTTT
.	.	TRBV5-1	TRBJ2-2	CASSSSKTGPNTGELFF	TGCGCCAGCAGCTCATCTAAGACAGGACCGAACACCGGGGAGCTGTTTTTT
.	TRBD1	TRBV2	TRBJ1-1	CASRVTGGTEAFF	TGTGCCAGCAGAGTTACAGGGGGCACTGAAGCTTTCTTT
.	.	TRBV5-5	TRBJ2-5	CASSLVETLQETQYF	TGTGCCAGCAGCTTGGTTGAGACACTCCAAGAGACCCAGTACTTC
.	TRBD1	TRBV11-2	TRBJ1-5	CASSGGQGPGAQHF	TGTGCCAGCAGCGGGGGACAGGGGCCAGGGGCCCAGCATTTT
.	TRBD2	TRBV10-1	TRBJ2-5	CASSAWTSGQETQYF	TGCGCCAGCAGTGCCTGGACTAGCGGGCAGGAGACCCAGTACTTC
.	TRBD2	TRBV20-1	TRBJ2-1	CSAWTSGRGFF	TGCAGTGCTTGGACTAGCGGGAGGGGGTTCTTC
.	.	TRBV4-1	TRBJ1-2	CASSSPPQGNYGYTF	TGCGCCAGCAGCTCCCCCCCCCAGGGGAACTATGGCTACACCTTC
.	TRBD1	TRBV18	TRBJ1-2	CASSPGQIYGYTF	TGTGCCAGCTCACCGGGACAGATCTATGGCTACACCTTC
.	TRBD2	TRBV5-4	TRBJ2-3	CASSPEGPGGAEDTQYF	TGTGCCAGCAGCCCTGAAGGGCCCGGGGGGGCCGAAGATACGCAGTATTTT
.	TRBD1	TRBV6-5	TRBJ2-5	CATKRGPETQYF	TGTGCCACGAAGAGGGGGCCAGAGACCCAGTACTTC
.	TRBD2	TRBV5-1	TRBJ2-3	CASSLVFRGLAGAIPGSLTDTQYF	TGCGCCAGCAGCTTGGTTTTTAGGGGACTAGCGGGGGCCATCCCGGGGTCTCTCACAGATACGCAGTATTTT
.	TRBD1	TRBV7-8	TRBJ2-7	CASSAPGQGLYEQYF	TGTGCCAGCAGCGCACCGGGACAGGGTTTATACGAGCAGTACTTC
few	TRBD1	TRBV5-1	TRBJ1-6	CASSSGQDSPLHF	TGCGCCAGCAGCTCTGGACAGGACTCACCCCTCCACTTT
once	TRBD2	TRBV5-1	TRBJ2-7	CASSFSGAAVGEQYF	TGCGCCAGCAGCTTCAGCGGGGCGGCTGTTGGCGAGCAGTACTTC
.	.	TRBV7-2	TRBJ1-2	CASSLESLGSGDYGYTF	TGTGCCAGCAGCTTAGAGTCTTTGGGGTCCGGGGACTATGGCTACACCTTC